This TCR beta chain was captured in a study of blood T cell repertoires in COVID-19. The method was immunoSEQ multiplex PCR; TCRdb's version includes in-frame clones alone and lacks a portion of them. The data show around 64,000 clones, 85% to 90% seen once. Trimming took 4 bases from V and 1 from J; bases not matched to a gene: 2. This CDR3 has 15 residues. Germline V gene sequence: CDR1 SGHAT, CDR2 FQNNGV. The V call is TRBV11-2, the J call TRBJ2-2; 8 nucleotides line up with TRBD1. This receptor was obtained from a man between 50 and 59 years old with active COVID-19. Input material: peripheral blood. The CDR3 spells CASSSTGVNTGELFF. DNA for the CDR3: TGTGCCAGCAGCTCGACAGGGGTGAACACCGGGGAGCTGTTTTTT.